This T cell receptor beta chain was documented in a study of T cells expressing NK-cell markers. The V gene's germline CDR1 is LGHDT and CDR2 YNNKEL (reference sequence). The CDR3 length is 16 residues. A 5'RACE template switching approach incorporating UMIs was used to make TCR beta cDNA. TCRdb reworked the 5' RACE reads into one entry per CDR3 protein, no DNA. This sample contains about 550,000 distinct CDR3 sequences. The genes are TRBV3-1 and TRBJ2-2; the D call of TRBD1 rests on TCRdb alone, since no DNA is present to check it. The specimen sequenced was blood T cells: a sorted CD56 or NKG2C T cell subset, CD4+ or CD8+ T cells, or bulk PBMC T cells (not recorded which). This TCR was sampled from a man between 18 and 35 years old in good health. The chain's CDR3 is CASRKGTGRNTGELFF.